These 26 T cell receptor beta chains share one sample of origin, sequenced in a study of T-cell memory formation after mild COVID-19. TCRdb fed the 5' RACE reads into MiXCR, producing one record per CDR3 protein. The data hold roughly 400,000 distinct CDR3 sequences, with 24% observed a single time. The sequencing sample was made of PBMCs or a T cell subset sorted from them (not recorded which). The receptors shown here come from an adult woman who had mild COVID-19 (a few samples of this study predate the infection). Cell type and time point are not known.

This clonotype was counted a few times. The CDR3 coding sequence is TGTGCCTGGACCCCAAGCGCCGGGGAGCTGTTTTTT. Protein sequence: CAWTPSAGELFF. V gene TRBV30 combines with J gene TRBJ2-2; D is unresolved. Germline V gene lookup returns CDR1 GTSNPN and CDR2 SVGIG (reference sequence). The V end lost 4 bases, the J end lost 6 bases, and 9 bases lay between the germline ends. The CDR3 has 12 residues.

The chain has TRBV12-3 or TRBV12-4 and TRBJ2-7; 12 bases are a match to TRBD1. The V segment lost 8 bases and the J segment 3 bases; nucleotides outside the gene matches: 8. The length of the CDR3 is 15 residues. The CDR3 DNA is TGTGCCAGCCTCGGGGGACAGGGGGCGAACTACGAGCAGTACTTC. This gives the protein CASLGGQGANYEQYF.

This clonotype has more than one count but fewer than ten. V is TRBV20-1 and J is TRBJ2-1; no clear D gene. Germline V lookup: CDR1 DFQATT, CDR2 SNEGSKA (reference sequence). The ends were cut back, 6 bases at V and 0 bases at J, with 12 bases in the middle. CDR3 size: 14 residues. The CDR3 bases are TGCAGTGCAGAGAGCTACACCTCCTACAATGAGCAGTTCTTC. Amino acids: CSAESYTSYNEQFF.

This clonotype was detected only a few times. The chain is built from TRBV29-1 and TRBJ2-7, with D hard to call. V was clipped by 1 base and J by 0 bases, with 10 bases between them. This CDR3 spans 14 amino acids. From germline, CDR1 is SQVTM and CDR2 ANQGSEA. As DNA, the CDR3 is TGCAGCGTTGAAGTCTACGGATCCTCCTACGAGCAGTACTTC. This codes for CSVEVYGSSYEQYF.

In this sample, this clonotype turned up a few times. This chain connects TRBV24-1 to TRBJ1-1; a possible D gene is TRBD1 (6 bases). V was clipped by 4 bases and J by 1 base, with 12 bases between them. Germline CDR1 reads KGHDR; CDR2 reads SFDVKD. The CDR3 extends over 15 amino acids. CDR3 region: CATSDSSRGNTEAFF. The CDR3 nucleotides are TGTGCCACCAGTGACTCGAGCAGGGGGAACACTGAAGCTTTCTTT.

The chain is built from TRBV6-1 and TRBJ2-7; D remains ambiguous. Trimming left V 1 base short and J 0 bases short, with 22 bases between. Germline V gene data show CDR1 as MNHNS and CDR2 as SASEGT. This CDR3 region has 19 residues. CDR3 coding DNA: TGTGCCAGCAGTGAAGATTATTGGACCGCGATAAGGAGCTCCTACGAGCAGTACTTC. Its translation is CASSEDYWTAIRSSYEQYF.

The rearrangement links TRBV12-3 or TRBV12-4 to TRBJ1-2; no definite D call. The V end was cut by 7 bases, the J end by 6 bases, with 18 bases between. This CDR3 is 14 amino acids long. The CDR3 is CASTGPLDGDGYTF. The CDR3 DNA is TGTGCCAGCACCGGACCCCTCGACGGTGATGGCTACACCTTC.

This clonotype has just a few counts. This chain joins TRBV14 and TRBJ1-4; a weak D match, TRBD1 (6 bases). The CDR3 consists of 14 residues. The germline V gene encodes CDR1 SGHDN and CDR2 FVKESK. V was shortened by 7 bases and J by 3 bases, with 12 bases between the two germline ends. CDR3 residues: CASKLRGPNEKLFF. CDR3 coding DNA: TGTGCCAGCAAATTGCGGGGGCCTAATGAAAAACTGTTTTTT.

Here the CDR3 reads CASSLGQGLNYGYTF. The CDR3 coding sequence is TGTGCCAGCAGCTTAGGTCAGGGGCTCAACTATGGCTACACCTTC. The chain joins TRBV11-2 to TRBJ1-2, with a possible D match to TRBD1 (6 bases). V lost 1 base and J lost 2, with 11 bases in between. Germline CDR1 and CDR2: SGHAT and FQNNGV. The CDR3 totals 15 residues.

CDR3 in DNA: TGTGCCAGCAGCCCGCAGGGCAGGGAGGACGCCGGGGAGCTGTTTTTT. Its translation is CASSPQGREDAGELFF. The V gene is TRBV5-5, the J gene TRBJ2-2, with a possible D match to TRBD2 (6 bases). The CDR3 covers 16 residues. The V end was cut by 4 bases, the J end by 6 bases, with 19 bases between. From germline, CDR1 is SGHKS and CDR2 YYEKEE (reference sequence).

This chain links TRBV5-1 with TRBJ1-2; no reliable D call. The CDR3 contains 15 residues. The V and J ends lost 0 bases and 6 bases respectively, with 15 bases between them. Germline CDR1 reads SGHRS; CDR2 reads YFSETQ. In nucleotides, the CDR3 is TGCGCCAGCAGCTTGGGCGGGTTCTCCGACCATGGCTACACCTTC. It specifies CASSLGGFSDHGYTF.

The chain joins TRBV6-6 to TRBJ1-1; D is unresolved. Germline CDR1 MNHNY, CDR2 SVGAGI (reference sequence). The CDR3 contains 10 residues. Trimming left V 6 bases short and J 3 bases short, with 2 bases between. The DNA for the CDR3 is TGTGCCAGCAGGGACACTGAAGCTTTCTTT. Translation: CASRDTEAFF.

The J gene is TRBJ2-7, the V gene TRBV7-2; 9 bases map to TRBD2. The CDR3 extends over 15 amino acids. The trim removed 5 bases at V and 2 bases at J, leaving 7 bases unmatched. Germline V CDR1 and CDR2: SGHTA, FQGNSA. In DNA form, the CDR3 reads TGTGCCAGCAGCATTAGCGGGAGTAGCCCCTACGAGCAGTACTTC. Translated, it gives CASSISGSSPYEQYF.

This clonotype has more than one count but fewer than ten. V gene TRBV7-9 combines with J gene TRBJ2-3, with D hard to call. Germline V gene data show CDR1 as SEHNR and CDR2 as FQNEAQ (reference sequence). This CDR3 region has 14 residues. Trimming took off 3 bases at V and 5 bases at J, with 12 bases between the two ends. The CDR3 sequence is CASSFGLLGDTQYF. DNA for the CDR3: TGTGCCAGCAGCTTTGGTTTGTTGGGAGATACGCAGTATTTT.

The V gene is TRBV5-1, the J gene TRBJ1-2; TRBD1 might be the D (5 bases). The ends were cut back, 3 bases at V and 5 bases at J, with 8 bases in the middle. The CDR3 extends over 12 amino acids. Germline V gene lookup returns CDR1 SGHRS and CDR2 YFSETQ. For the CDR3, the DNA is TGCGCCAGCAGCTCTGCAGGGTATGGCTACACCTTC. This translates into CASSSAGYGYTF.

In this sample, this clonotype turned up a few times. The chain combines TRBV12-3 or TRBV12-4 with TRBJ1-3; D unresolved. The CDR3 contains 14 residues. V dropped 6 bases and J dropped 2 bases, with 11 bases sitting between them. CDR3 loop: CASSQQSAGNTIYF. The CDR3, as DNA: TGTGCCAGCAGCCAACAATCGGCTGGAAACACCATATATTTT.

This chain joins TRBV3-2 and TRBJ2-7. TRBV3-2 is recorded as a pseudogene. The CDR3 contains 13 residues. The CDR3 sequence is CASSQECAYEQYF. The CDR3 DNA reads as TGTGCCAGCAGCCAAGAATGCGCGTACGAGCAGTACTTC.

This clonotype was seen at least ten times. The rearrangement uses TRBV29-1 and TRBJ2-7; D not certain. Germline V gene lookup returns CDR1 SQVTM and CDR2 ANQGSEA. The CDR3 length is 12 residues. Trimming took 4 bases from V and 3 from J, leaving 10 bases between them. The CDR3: CSVVFESYEQYF. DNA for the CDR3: TGCAGCGTTGTGTTTGAGAGCTACGAGCAGTACTTC.

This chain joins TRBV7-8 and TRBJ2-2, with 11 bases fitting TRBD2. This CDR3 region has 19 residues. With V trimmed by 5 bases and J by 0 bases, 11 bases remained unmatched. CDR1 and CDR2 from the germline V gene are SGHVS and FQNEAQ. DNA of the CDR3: TGTGCCAGCAGCCAGGGGCGACTAGCGGGGTTCGCGAACACCGGGGAGCTGTTTTTT. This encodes CASSQGRLAGFANTGELFF.

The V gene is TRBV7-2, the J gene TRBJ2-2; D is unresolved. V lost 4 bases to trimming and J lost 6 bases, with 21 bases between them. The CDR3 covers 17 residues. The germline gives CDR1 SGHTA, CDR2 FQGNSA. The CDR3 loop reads CASSSPVAGLYAGELFF. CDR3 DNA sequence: TGTGCCAGCAGCTCCCCTGTTGCAGGATTATACGCCGGGGAGCTGTTTTTT. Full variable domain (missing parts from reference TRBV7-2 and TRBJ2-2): GAGVSQSPSNKVTEKGKDVELRCDPISGHTALYWYRQSLGQGLEFLIYFQGNSAPDKSGLPSDRFSAERTGGSVSTLTIQRTQQEDSAVYLCASSSPVAGLYAGELFFGEGSRLTVL.

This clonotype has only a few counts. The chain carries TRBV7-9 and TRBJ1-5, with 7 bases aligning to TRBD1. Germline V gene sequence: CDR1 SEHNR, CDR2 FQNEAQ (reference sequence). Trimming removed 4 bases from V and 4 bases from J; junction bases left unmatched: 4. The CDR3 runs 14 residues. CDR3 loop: CASSSGTVNQPQHF. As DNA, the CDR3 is TGTGCCAGCAGCTCCGGGACAGTTAATCAGCCCCAGCATTTT.

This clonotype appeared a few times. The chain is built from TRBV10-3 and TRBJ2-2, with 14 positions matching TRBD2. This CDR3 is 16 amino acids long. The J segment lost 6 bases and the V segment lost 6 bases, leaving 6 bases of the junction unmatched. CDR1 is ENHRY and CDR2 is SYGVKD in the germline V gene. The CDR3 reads CAIRKGLAGVAGELFF. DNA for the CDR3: TGTGCCATCAGGAAGGGACTAGCGGGAGTTGCCGGGGAGCTGTTTTTT.

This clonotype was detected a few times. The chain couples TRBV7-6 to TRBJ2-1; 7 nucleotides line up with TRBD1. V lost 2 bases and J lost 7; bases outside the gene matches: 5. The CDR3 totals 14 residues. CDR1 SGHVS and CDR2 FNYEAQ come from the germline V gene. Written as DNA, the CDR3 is TGTGCCAGCAGCTTAAGAAGGGACAGTAATGAGCAGTTCTTC. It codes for CASSLRRDSNEQFF.

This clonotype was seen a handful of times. This CDR3 is CAISESRDRGNTEAFF. As DNA, the CDR3 is TGTGCCATCAGTGAGTCGAGGGACAGGGGGAACACTGAAGCTTTCTTT. This chain uses TRBV10-3 with TRBJ1-1, with 10 bases lining up with TRBD1. The CDR3 has 16 amino acids. V lost 0 bases, J lost 1 base, and 2 bases stayed unmatched. Germline V lookup: CDR1 ENHRY, CDR2 SYGVKD.

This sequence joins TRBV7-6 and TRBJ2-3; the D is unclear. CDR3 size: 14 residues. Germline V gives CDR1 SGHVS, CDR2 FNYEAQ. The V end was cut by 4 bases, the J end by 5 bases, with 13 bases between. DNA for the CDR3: TGTGCCAGCAGCTCCCGGCCCTCGGGAGATACGCAGTATTTT. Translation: CASSSRPSGDTQYF.

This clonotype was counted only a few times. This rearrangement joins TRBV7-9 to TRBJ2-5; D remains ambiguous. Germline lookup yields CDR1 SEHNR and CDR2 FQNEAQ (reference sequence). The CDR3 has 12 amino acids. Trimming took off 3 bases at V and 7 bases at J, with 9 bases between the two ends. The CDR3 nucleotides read TGTGCCAGCAGCTTTGATCAGGCGACCCAGTACTTC. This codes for CASSFDQATQYF.